This T cell receptor (beta chain) was obtained from a study of blood T cell repertoires in COVID-19. Study-wide context: COVID-19 samples, acute and convalescent, were from the United States, Italy and Spain. In each case, the material was cDNA or gDNA derived from T cells, B-cell-depleted T cells, or PBMCs.

V gave up 5 bases and J gave up 4 bases; unmatched junction bases: 5. Per germline, CDR1 SGDLS and CDR2 YYNGEE. CDR3 length equals 14 residues. In the source study's methods: Cell counts per sample came from amplifying reference gene primers. Some clones are missing from TCRdb's copy, which holds only in-frame ones; the method was immunoSEQ multiplex PCR. The DNA gave D and trimming, while V, J and clone size come from that table. The repertoire holds more than 130,000 clones, with approximately 80% as singletons. The sequenced sample was peripheral blood. The genes are TRBV9 and TRBJ2-2, with 7 bases lining up with TRBD2. This clonotype originated in a human donor in a cohort sampled during active COVID-19. In nucleotides, the CDR3 is TGTGCCAGCAGAGAAGGGACTACCACCGGGGAGCTGTTTTTT. This sequence encodes CASREGTTTGELFF.